This T cell receptor beta chain appears in the sequencing data of a study of T-cell memory formation after mild COVID-19. The study's findings and limits: CD4+ contracting clones were found mainly in CM and EM, and CD8+ ones in EMRA. Memory from before infection featured some responding clones, which suggests cross-reactive memory joined.

Within the sample, this clonotype is medium-sized. Its specificity is not known. TCRdb reprocessed the 5' RACE reads via MiXCR and lists one record per CDR3 protein. The table has about 180,000 distinct CDR3 sequences, about 18% seen once. The sequence came from a young man who had mild COVID-19 (a few samples of this study predate the infection). Cell type and time point are not known. The sequencing sample was made of PBMCs or a T cell subset sorted from them (not recorded which).

The CDR3 reads CASSLDGTSGETQYF. The CDR3 DNA follows: TGTGCCAGCAGCTTAGACGGGACTAGCGGGGAGACCCAGTACTTC. The chain combines TRBV7-2 with TRBJ2-5; 12 nucleotides agree with TRBD2. Germline CDR1 reads SGHTA; CDR2 reads FQGNSA. The trim removed 1 base at V and 5 bases at J, leaving 2 bases unmatched. The CDR3 length is 15 residues.